Listed here is a single T cell receptor beta chain. The record originates from a study of PD-L1 blockade in urothelial cancer. In germline, CDR1 is MNHNY, CDR2 SVGAGI (reference sequence). CDR3 size: 16 residues. The J segment lost 10 bases and the V segment lost 0 bases, leaving 7 bases of the junction unmatched. Time point indicated: peripheral blood 6 weeks after treatment start. Produced via immunoSEQ multiplex PCR; TCRdb's table is partial and in-frame only. This sample has about 48,000 clones, with approximately 84% found just once. This TCR came from a man between 60 and 70 years old with urothelial cancer. V and J are TRBV6-6 and TRBJ1-6; 9 bases align to TRBD1. Material: PBMCs, obtained around atezolizumab (anti-PD-L1) treatment. Here the CDR3 reads CASSYSGPGQGSPLHF. The DNA of the CDR3 is TGTGCCAGCAGTTACTCGGGACCGGGACAGGGATCACCCCTCCACTTT.